This note documents a single TCR beta chain sequence. Its specificity is not known. This specimen comes from a study of monozygotic twins with inflammatory bowel disease. General study points: The co-twins with IBD showed lower TCRbeta diversity (inverse Simpson) than their healthy siblings.

Germline V lookup: CDR1 KGHDR, CDR2 SFDVKD. This CDR3 spans 13 amino acids. Input per TCR library consisted of approximately 4,000 ng of total RNA. Each UMI harboured a 6-nucleotide sample barcode and was appended via template switching. TCRdb re-analyzed the 5' RACE reads; it lists each CDR3 protein once, without DNA. The ten top clones account for 6% to 9%, within a sample of about 210,000 distinct CDR3 sequences. The receptor was isolated from a human donor with ulcerative colitis or Crohn's disease, or a healthy co-twin of an affected twin (not recorded which). The sequenced material came from blood. The V and J genes are TRBV24-1 and TRBJ2-5; TCRdb's D call, TRBD1, is unchecked because there is no DNA. This CDR3 reads CATSARERETQYF.